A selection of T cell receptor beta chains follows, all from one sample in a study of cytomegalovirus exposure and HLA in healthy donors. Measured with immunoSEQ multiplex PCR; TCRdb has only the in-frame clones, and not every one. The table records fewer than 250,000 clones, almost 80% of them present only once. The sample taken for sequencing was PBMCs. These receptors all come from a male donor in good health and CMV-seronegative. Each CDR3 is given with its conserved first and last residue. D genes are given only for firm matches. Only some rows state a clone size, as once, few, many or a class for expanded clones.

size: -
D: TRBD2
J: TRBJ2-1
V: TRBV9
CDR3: CASSLGTSGGYNEQFF
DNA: TGTGCCAGCAGCCTTGGGACTAGCGGGGGCTACAATGAGCAGTTCTTC

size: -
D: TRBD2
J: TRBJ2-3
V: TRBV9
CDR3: CASSVVPVLAGGQTDTQYF
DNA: TGTGCCAGCAGCGTCGTACCCGTACTAGCGGGGGGGCAGACGGATACGCAGTATTTT

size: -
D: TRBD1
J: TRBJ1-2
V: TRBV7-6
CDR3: CASSPRTGTYGYTF
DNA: TGTGCCAGCAGCCCCCGGACAGGGACCTATGGCTACACCTTC

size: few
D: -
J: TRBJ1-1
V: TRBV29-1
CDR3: CSVCGGMNTEAFF
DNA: TGCAGCGTATGTGGCGGGATGAACACTGAAGCTTTCTTT

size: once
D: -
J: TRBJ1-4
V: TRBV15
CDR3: CATSRVPGVATNEKLFF
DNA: TGTGCCACCAGCAGAGTTCCAGGGGTTGCAACTAATGAAAAACTGTTTTTT

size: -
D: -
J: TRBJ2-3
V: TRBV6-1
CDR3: CASSVGSRTDTQYF
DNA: TGTGCCAGCAGTGTCGGGAGTCGCACAGATACGCAGTATTTT

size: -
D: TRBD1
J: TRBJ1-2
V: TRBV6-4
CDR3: CASSDSEGAAYGYTF
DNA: TGTGCCAGCAGTGACTCGGAGGGGGCCGCCTATGGCTACACCTTC

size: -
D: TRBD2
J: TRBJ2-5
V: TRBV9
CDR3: CASSLGLAETQYF
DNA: TGTGCCAGCAGCCTCGGACTAGCGGAGACCCAGTACTTC

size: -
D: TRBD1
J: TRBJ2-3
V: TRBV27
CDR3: CASSSAGTGDTQYF
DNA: TGTGCCAGCAGTTCTGCCGGGACAGGGGATACGCAGTATTTT

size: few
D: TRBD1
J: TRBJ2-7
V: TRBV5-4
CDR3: CASSSGRDRAHEQYF
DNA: TGTGCCAGCAGCTCGGGAAGGGACAGAGCCCACGAGCAGTACTTC

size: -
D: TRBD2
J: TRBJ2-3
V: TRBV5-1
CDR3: CASADGAGGADTQYF
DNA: TGCGCCAGCGCGGATGGGGCGGGAGGAGCAGATACGCAGTATTTT

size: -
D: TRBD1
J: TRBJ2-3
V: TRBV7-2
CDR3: CASTITTGGRTDTQYF
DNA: TGTGCCAGCACCATCACTACAGGGGGGCGGACAGATACGCAGTATTTT

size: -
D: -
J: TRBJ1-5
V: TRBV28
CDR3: CASSFDSWSNQPQHF
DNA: TGTGCCAGCAGTTTCGACAGCTGGAGCAATCAGCCCCAGCATTTT

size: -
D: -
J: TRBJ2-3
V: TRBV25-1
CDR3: CASSQTDTQYF
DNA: TGTGCCAGCAGTCAGACAGATACGCAGTATTTT

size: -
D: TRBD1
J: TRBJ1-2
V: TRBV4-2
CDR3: CASSRRDDRAIDGYTF
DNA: TGTGCCAGCAGCCGAAGGGACGACAGGGCAATTGATGGCTACACCTTC

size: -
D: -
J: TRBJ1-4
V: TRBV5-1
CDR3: CASSIQGGVREKLFF
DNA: TGCGCCAGCAGCATACAGGGTGGTGTGCGGGAAAAACTGTTTTTT

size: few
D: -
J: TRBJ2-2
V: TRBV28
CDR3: CASSLRRGNTGELFF
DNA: TGTGCCAGCAGTTTAAGGAGGGGAAACACCGGGGAGCTGTTTTTT

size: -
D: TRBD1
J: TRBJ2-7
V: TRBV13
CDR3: CASSIWTGRPSSYEQYF
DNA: TGTGCCAGCAGCATCTGGACAGGGAGGCCCTCCTCCTACGAGCAGTACTTC

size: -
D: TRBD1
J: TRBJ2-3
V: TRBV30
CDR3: CAWMNRGLGTDTQYF
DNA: TGTGCCTGGATGAACAGGGGGTTAGGGACAGATACGCAGTATTTT

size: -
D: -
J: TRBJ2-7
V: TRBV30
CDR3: CAWSVSISYEQYF
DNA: TGTGCCTGGAGTGTATCTATCTCCTACGAGCAGTACTTC

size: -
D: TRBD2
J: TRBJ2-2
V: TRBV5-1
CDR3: CASSLELAGRGTGELFF
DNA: TGCGCCAGCAGCTTGGAACTAGCGGGGCGGGGCACCGGGGAGCTGTTTTTT

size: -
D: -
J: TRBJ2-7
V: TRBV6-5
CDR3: CASSYSGGQLSYEQYF
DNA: TGTGCCAGCAGTTACTCGGGCGGACAGCTCTCCTACGAGCAGTACTTC

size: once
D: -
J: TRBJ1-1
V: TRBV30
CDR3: CAHRVREAFF
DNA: TGTGCCCACCGCGTAAGAGAAGCTTTCTTT

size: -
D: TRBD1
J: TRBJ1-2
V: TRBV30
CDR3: CAWSPGGSNYGYTF
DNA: TGTGCCTGGAGTCCAGGGGGATCTAACTATGGCTACACCTTC

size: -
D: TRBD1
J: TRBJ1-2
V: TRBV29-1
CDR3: CSVEGTGGLANYGYTF
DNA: TGCAGCGTTGAAGGGACAGGGGGATTAGCTAACTATGGCTACACCTTC

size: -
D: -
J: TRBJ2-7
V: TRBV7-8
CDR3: CASSLDGLRSYEQYF
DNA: TGTGCCAGCAGCTTAGACGGACTCCGCTCCTACGAGCAGTACTTC

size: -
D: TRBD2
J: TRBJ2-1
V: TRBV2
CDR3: CASRLGPGTSLEQFF
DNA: TGTGCCAGCAGATTGGGGCCCGGGACTAGCCTTGAGCAGTTCTTC

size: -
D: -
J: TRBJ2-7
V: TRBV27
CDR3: CASSLSGGADEQYF
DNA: TGTGCCAGCAGTTTATCCGGGGGAGCTGACGAGCAGTACTTC

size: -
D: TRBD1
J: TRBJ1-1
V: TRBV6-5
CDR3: CASRIQQGENTEAFF
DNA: TGTGCCAGCAGAATCCAACAGGGGGAGAACACTGAAGCTTTCTTT

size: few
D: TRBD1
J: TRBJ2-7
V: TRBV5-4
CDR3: CASSTDRGAEQYF
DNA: TGTGCCAGCAGCACGGACAGGGGGGCCGAGCAGTACTTC

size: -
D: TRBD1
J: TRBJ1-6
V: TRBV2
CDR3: CASKTGGYSPLHF
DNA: TGTGCCAGCAAAACAGGGGGCTATTCACCCCTCCACTTT

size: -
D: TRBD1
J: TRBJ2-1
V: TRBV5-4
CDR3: CASSPGTVEQFF
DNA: TGTGCCAGCAGCCCCGGGACAGTTGAGCAGTTCTTC

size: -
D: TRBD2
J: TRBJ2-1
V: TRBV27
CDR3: CASSSGLAGGPRNEQFF
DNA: TGTGCCAGCAGTTCGGGACTAGCGGGAGGGCCGAGGAATGAGCAGTTCTTC

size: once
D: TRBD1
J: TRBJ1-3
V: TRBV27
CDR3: CASSLLGGTGGASGNTIYF
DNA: TGTGCCAGCAGTTTATTAGGGGGGACAGGGGGCGCTTCTGGAAACACCATATATTTT

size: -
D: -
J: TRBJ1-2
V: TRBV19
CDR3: CASSPGGERRGGYTF
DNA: TGTGCCAGTAGTCCGGGGGGGGAGCGTCGAGGTGGCTACACCTTC

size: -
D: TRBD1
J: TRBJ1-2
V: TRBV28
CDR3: CASSWGQYKTDGYTF
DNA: TGTGCCAGCAGTTGGGGACAGTATAAAACTGATGGCTACACCTTC

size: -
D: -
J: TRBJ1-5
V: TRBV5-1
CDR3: CASSLDSGGNQPQHF
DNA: TGCGCCAGCAGCTTGGATTCGGGGGGCAATCAGCCCCAGCATTTT

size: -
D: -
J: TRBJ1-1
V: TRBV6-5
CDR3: CASNTVPPRTEAFF
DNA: TGTGCCAGCAACACGGTCCCCCCGAGGACTGAAGCTTTCTTT

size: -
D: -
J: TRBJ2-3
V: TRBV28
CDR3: CASSYSAFDTQYF
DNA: TGTGCCAGCAGTTATAGCGCATTCGACACGCAGTATTTT

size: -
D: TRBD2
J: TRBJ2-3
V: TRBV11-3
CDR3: CASSPGVRESTDTQYF
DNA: TGTGCCAGCAGCCCGGGGGTGCGGGAGAGCACAGATACGCAGTATTTT

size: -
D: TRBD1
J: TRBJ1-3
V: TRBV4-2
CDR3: CASSTRDRDFGNTIYF
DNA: TGTGCCAGCAGCACCCGGGACAGGGACTTCGGAAACACCATATATTTT

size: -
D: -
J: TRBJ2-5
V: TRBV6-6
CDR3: CASSLGVVETQYF
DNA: TGTGCCAGCAGTCTAGGGGTCGTAGAGACCCAGTACTTC

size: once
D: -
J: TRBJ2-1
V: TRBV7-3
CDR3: CASSPTTGTVDEQFF
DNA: TGTGCCAGCAGCCCTACGACGGGAACGGTGGATGAGCAGTTCTTC